The 26 T cell receptor beta chains below all came from one sample that was sequenced in a study of T cell responses to AZD1222 COVID-19 vaccine. Some clones are missing from TCRdb's copy, which holds only in-frame ones; the method was immunoSEQ multiplex PCR. The repertoire consists of some 180,000 clones, with approximately 91% occurring once and the leading ten covering more than 1.5%. Sequenced here: peripheral blood, sampled 28 days after the second AZD1222 dose. Every receptor here comes from an adult who received the AZD1222 COVID-19 vaccine.

The V and J genes are TRBV9 and TRBJ2-1; 9 nucleotides align to TRBD2. The CDR3 runs to 15 residues. The germline V gene has CDR1 SGDLS and CDR2 YYNGEE. With V trimmed by 4 bases and J by 0 bases, 2 bases remained unmatched. DNA of the CDR3: TGTGCCAGCAGCAGAGCGGGGGGCTCCTACAATGAGCAGTTCTTC. Amino acid sequence: CASSRAGGSYNEQFF.

This clone was picked up one time. The identical CDR3 is also encoded by other nucleotide sequences in the sample. V gene TRBV5-1 combines with J gene TRBJ1-6, with 7 bases lining up with TRBD1. Germline trimming cut 0 bases from V and 7 bases from J; bases unmatched to any gene: 4. There are 15 residues in the CDR3. Germline assignment: CDR1 SGHRS and CDR2 YFSETQ. CDR3 nucleotides: TGCGCCAGCAGCTTGGGACAGGGAACGAATTCACCCCTCCACTTT. Encoded protein: CASSLGQGTNSPLHF.

The J gene is TRBJ2-7, the V gene TRBV7-9, with 7 bases that match TRBD1. Trimming cost V 5 bases and J 5 bases; bases outside gene matches: 6. The CDR3 sequence is 13 residues long. Germline lookup yields CDR1 SEHNR and CDR2 FQNEAQ (reference sequence). CDR3 nucleotide sequence: TGTGCCAGCAGCCCCAGGACAGGCCACGAGCAGTACTTC. The encoded protein is CASSPRTGHEQYF.

This clone has a single count. This sequence joins TRBV12-3 or TRBV12-4 and TRBJ2-7; D not certain. This CDR3 comprises 13 residues. Trimming pared 2 bases from V and 11 bases from J, leaving 16 bases between. In nucleotides, the CDR3 is TGTGCCAGCAGTTTAAGAAAACTCTCCTATGAGTACTTC. Its translation: CASSLRKLSYEYF.

This rearrangement joins TRBV11-3 to TRBJ2-3; 9 bases map to TRBD1. The CDR3 totals 18 residues. V was pared by 5 bases and J by 5 bases, with 17 bases of the junction left unmatched. CDR1 is SGHNT and CDR2 is YENEEA in the germline V gene. This chain's CDR3 is CASSPGTGRAGAGDTQYF. DNA for the CDR3: TGTGCCAGCAGCCCCGGGACAGGGAGGGCGGGGGCCGGAGATACGCAGTATTTT.

For the CDR3, the DNA is TGCGCCAGCAGCTTGGTTCCGGAGACGGGGAATAATGAGCAGTTCTTC. Its protein is CASSLVPETGNNEQFF. The J gene is TRBJ2-1, the V gene TRBV5-1; possible D gene TRBD2, 5 bases. This CDR3 has 16 residues. Germline V gives CDR1 SGHRS, CDR2 YFSETQ. V was trimmed by 0 bases and J by 7 bases, leaving 17 bases between them. The whole variable domain, remainder taken from reference TRBV5-1 and TRBJ2-1, is KAGVTQTPRYLIKTRGQQVTLSCSPISGHRSVSWYQQTPGQGLQFLFEYFSETQRNKGNFPGRFSGRQFSNSRSEMNVSTLELGDSALYLCASSLVPETGNNEQFFGPGTRLTVL.

The rearrangement joins TRBV19 to TRBJ2-1; the match to TRBD1 covers 8 bases. Germline values: CDR1 LNHDA, CDR2 SQIVND (reference sequence). The CDR3 is 15 residues long. V trimming: 2 bases; J trimming: 0 bases; junction bases outside the gene matches: 0. The CDR3 sequence: CASSITGGSYNEQFF. Written as DNA, the CDR3 is TGTGCCAGTAGTATAACAGGGGGCTCCTACAATGAGCAGTTCTTC. Filled out from reference TRBV19 and TRBJ2-1, the complete variable domain reads DGGITQSPKYLFRKEGQNVTLSCEQNLNHDAMYWYRQDPGQGLRLIYYSQIVNDFQKGDIAEGYSVSREKKESFPLTVTSAQKNPTAFYLCASSITGGSYNEQFFGPGTRLTVL.

The rearrangement links TRBV28 to TRBJ2-7, with D unclear. CDR1 and CDR2 (germline): MDHEN, SYDVKM. Trimming stripped 2 bases from V and 2 bases from J, with 7 bases between. The CDR3 totals 13 residues. The CDR3: CASSLPSPYEQYF. The CDR3 region has the DNA TGTGCCAGCAGTTTACCATCTCCCTACGAGCAGTACTTC.

This rearrangement joins TRBV10-3 to TRBJ2-1; 7 bases agree with TRBD2. Trimming removed 5 bases from V and 1 base from J; junction bases left unmatched: 5. CDR3 size: 15 residues. In germline, CDR1 is ENHRY, CDR2 SYGVKD. The CDR3 DNA is TGTGCCATCAGTCCTTTGGGGGGGTCCTACAATGAGCAGTTCTTC. It translates to CAISPLGGSYNEQFF.

This chain joins TRBV4-1 and TRBJ1-5; D not resolved. V dropped 1 base and J dropped 7 bases, with 14 bases sitting between them. Germline loops: CDR1 MGHRA, CDR2 YSYEKL. CDR3 size: 15 residues. CDR3 region: CASSQGGGSEQPQHF. Here the CDR3 DNA reads TGCGCCAGCAGCCAAGGTGGAGGGAGCGAGCAGCCCCAGCATTTT.

CDR3 sequence reads: CASSLAGQGFSDTQYF. The CDR3 region has the DNA TGTGCCAGCAGCTTGGCGGGACAGGGTTTTTCTGATACGCAGTATTTT. V gene TRBV7-2 combines with J gene TRBJ2-3, with TRBD1 matching over 9 bases. The CDR3 is 16 residues long. From germline, CDR1 is SGHTA and CDR2 FQGNSA. V lost 3 bases to trimming and J lost 6 bases; unmatched junction nucleotides: 10.

The gene calls are TRBV3-1 (or the pseudogene TRBV3-2) and TRBJ2-2, with a possible D match to TRBD1 (6 bases). The CDR3 sequence is 16 residues long. Germline V lookup: CDR1 LGHDT, CDR2 YNNKEL (reference sequence). The V end was cut by 4 bases, the J end by 1 base, with 13 bases between. The CDR3 DNA reads as TGTGCCAGCAGCCCCAGGGGACGGGAGAACACCGGGGAGCTGTTTTTT. Translating it yields CASSPRGRENTGELFF.

This chain uses TRBV27 with TRBJ2-5, with a tentative D call TRBD2 (7 bases). The CDR3 contains 15 residues. Trimming removed 6 bases from V and 5 bases from J, with 19 bases in between. Germline CDR1 is MNHEY and CDR2 is SMNVEV (reference sequence). The CDR3 spells CASSPAAAGAETQYF. The CDR3 DNA sequence: TGTGCCAGCAGCCCGGCGGCGGCGGGGGCGGAGACCCAGTACTTC.

The CDR3 spells CASSYDAQETQYF. DNA for the CDR3: TGTGCCAGCAGTTACGATGCGCAAGAGACCCAGTACTTC. This chain uses TRBV6-5 with TRBJ2-5; D call uncertain. The germline V gene encodes CDR1 MNHEY and CDR2 SVGAGI. The CDR3 covers 13 residues. Trimming left V 2 bases short and J 2 bases short, with 6 bases between.

The chain combines TRBV7-2 with TRBJ1-1; the match to TRBD1 covers 8 bases. With 5 bases clipped from V and 3 bases from J, the junction kept 8 bases outside the gene matches. Germline CDR1 SGHTA, CDR2 FQGNSA. The CDR3 runs to 15 residues. DNA for the CDR3: TGTGCCAGCAGCGTGCAGGGGGCTATTTACACTGAAGCTTTCTTT. This sequence encodes CASSVQGAIYTEAFF.

This chain uses TRBV29-1 with TRBJ1-2; D gene ambiguous. The CDR3 has 12 amino acids. Germline values: CDR1 SQVTM, CDR2 ANQGSEA. Trimming shortened V by 2 bases and J by 3 bases, and 7 bases separated the two germline ends. CDR3 bases: TGCAGCGTTGAAAGTACACACTATGGCTACACCTTC. Translation gives CSVESTHYGYTF.

V gene TRBV10-3 combines with J gene TRBJ1-1; D not certain. Germline CDR1 ENHRY, CDR2 SYGVKD. This CDR3 region has 14 residues. V lost 3 bases, J lost 0 bases, and 8 bases lay in between. The CDR3 reads CAISEKPVNTEAFF. The CDR3 coding sequence is TGTGCCATCAGTGAAAAACCAGTGAACACTGAAGCTTTCTTT.

This clone was observed once. The rearrangement links TRBV2 to TRBJ1-5, with D uncertain. V lost 3 bases and J lost 2, with 11 bases in between. Germline CDR1 reads SNHLY; CDR2 reads FYNNEI. The CDR3 sequence is 15 residues long. The CDR3 protein is CASSEMGWGNQPQHF. The CDR3 DNA reads as TGTGCCAGCAGTGAGATGGGCTGGGGCAATCAGCCCCAGCATTTT. Using reference TRBV2 and TRBJ1-5 for the parts outside the CDR3, the full variable domain is EPEVTQTPSHQVTQMGQEVILRCVPISNHLYFYWYRQILGQKVEFLVSFYNNEISEKSEIFDDQFSVERPDGSNFTLKIRSTKLEDSAMYFCASSEMGWGNQPQHFGDGTRLSIL.

The J gene is TRBJ1-6, the V gene TRBV18; no reliable D call. V lost 2 bases and J 10 bases, leaving 12 bases between the germline ends. Germline loops: CDR1 KGHSH, CDR2 LQKENI. The CDR3 extends over 14 amino acids. The CDR3 here is CASSPRSRNSPLHF. The CDR3 region has the DNA TGTGCCAGCTCACCAAGATCGAGGAACTCACCCCTCCACTTT.

This rearrangement joins TRBV11-2 to TRBJ2-1; no firm D call. The CDR3 loop spans 12 amino acids. V was shortened by 2 bases and J by 13 bases, with 12 bases between the two germline ends. The germline V gene encodes CDR1 SGHAT and CDR2 FQNNGV. The CDR3 DNA is TGTGCCAGCAGCTTACCGCCACTGAATCAGTTCTTC. It specifies CASSLPPLNQFF.

This rearrangement joins TRBV7-9 to TRBJ1-2; D call uncertain. The V end lost 1 base, the J end lost 2 bases, and 11 bases lay between the germline ends. Germline loops: CDR1 SEHNR, CDR2 FQNEAQ (reference sequence). The CDR3 consists of 15 residues. The CDR3 spells CASSLGTIPNYGYTF. The CDR3 DNA sequence: TGTGCCAGCAGCTTAGGAACAATACCCAACTATGGCTACACCTTC.

V is TRBV4-3 and J is TRBJ2-6, with D possibly matching TRBD2 (5 bases). Germline CDR1 LGHNA, CDR2 YSLEER. This CDR3 contains 17 residues. Trimming cost V 2 bases and J 4 bases, with 15 bases left between them. The CDR3 protein is CASSQQSLGRGANVLTF. In nucleotides, the CDR3 is TGCGCCAGCAGCCAACAATCTTTGGGGAGAGGGGCCAACGTCCTGACTTTC.

This clone was recorded a few times. The chain employs TRBV18 and TRBJ1-1; 8 bases line up with TRBD1. The length of the CDR3 is 15 residues. The germline V gene has CDR1 KGHSH and CDR2 LQKENI. V gave up 3 bases and J gave up 10 bases; unmatched junction bases: 13. CDR3 DNA: TGTGCCAGCTCACCTGCCTCAGGGGGCAAAGGTGGAGCTTTCTTT. Residues: CASSPASGGKGGAFF.

The rearrangement links TRBV9 to TRBJ2-3; 8 bases line up with TRBD2. CDR3 length equals 15 residues. Germline V lookup: CDR1 SGDLS, CDR2 YYNGEE. V shed 3 bases and J 5 bases; nucleotides not matched to a gene: 8. For the CDR3, the DNA is TGTGCCAGCAGCGGACTTGGGACTAGATTAGATACGCAGTATTTT. Its translation: CASSGLGTRLDTQYF.

V usage is TRBV3-1 (or the pseudogene TRBV3-2) and J usage is TRBJ2-5; no clear D gene. V was trimmed by 1 base and J by 5 bases, leaving 17 bases between them. CDR1 and CDR2 from the germline V gene are LGHDT and YNNKEL (reference sequence). CDR3 size: 16 residues. The CDR3 protein is CASSQVVGRIVETQYF. In DNA form, the CDR3 reads TGTGCCAGCAGCCAAGTTGTTGGCAGGATCGTCGAGACCCAGTACTTC.

V gene TRBV6-4 combines with J gene TRBJ1-1, with D perhaps matching TRBD1 (6 bases). Trimming cost V 5 bases and J 2 bases, with 12 bases left between them. Per germline, CDR1 MRHNA and CDR2 SNTAGT. The CDR3 covers 14 residues. CDR3 region: CASSPGTPNTEAFF. CDR3 sequence (DNA): TGTGCCAGCAGTCCCGGGACACCAAACACTGAAGCTTTCTTT.